One sample yielded the 22 T cell receptor beta chains listed below, sequenced in a study of shared clonotypes between healthy human individuals. The naive CD8 fraction comprised CD45RO-negative cells positively selected for CCR7 and excluded terminally differentiated effector memory CD45RA+ cells. Method: immunoSEQ multiplex PCR; TCRdb's copy keeps in-frame clones and lacks some. This table has hundreds of thousands of clones, 95% to 96% appearing once. The sequencing sample was made of naive CD8+ T cells sorted from blood. These receptor sequences come from a young woman in good health.

This clone was recorded only once. The chain links TRBV28 to TRBJ1-4, with a possible D match to TRBD1 (5 bases). CDR1 is MDHEN and CDR2 is SYDVKM in the germline V gene. The CDR3 has 14 amino acids. V shed 2 bases and J shed 4 bases, with 8 bases lying between them. In DNA, the CDR3 is TGTGCCAGCAGTTTAGTGGGGGTTAATGAAAAACTGTTTTTT. Translated: CASSLVGVNEKLFF.

The gene calls are TRBV19 and TRBJ1-2, with 8 bases identical to TRBD1. Germline CDR1 LNHDA, CDR2 SQIVND (reference sequence). This CDR3 contains 15 residues. V shed 6 bases and J 5 bases; nucleotides not matched to a gene: 11. The CDR3 loop is CASRWGTGHRYGYTF. CDR3 nucleotides: TGTGCCAGTAGATGGGGGACAGGCCATCGATATGGCTACACCTTC. The variable domain in full, with the rest retrieved from reference TRBV19 and TRBJ1-2, is DGGITQSPKYLFRKEGQNVTLSCEQNLNHDAMYWYRQDPGQGLRLIYYSQIVNDFQKGDIAEGYSVSREKKESFPLTVTSAQKNPTAFYLCASRWGTGHRYGYTFGSGTRLTVV.

This rearrangement joins TRBV6-5 to TRBJ1-5; perhaps TRBD1 as D (5 bases). The CDR3 loop spans 15 amino acids. V was shortened by 5 bases and J by 6 bases, with 17 bases between the two germline ends. Germline loops: CDR1 MNHEY, CDR2 SVGAGI. The DNA of the CDR3 is TGTGCCAGCAGTCACAAGGGGACGGGTAGTCAGCCCCAGCATTTT. Protein sequence: CASSHKGTGSQPQHF.

This sequence joins TRBV7-8 and TRBJ2-1; 11 bases agree with TRBD2. The CDR3 extends over 17 amino acids. With 5 bases clipped from V and 5 bases from J, the junction kept 11 bases outside the gene matches. The germline CDR1 and CDR2 sequences are SGHVS and FQNEAQ. The CDR3 loop is CASSAYSGRALNNEQFF. The DNA of the CDR3 is TGTGCCAGCAGCGCATATAGCGGGAGGGCCCTCAACAATGAGCAGTTCTTC.

The rearrangement joins TRBV30 to TRBJ1-2, with D possibly TRBD1 on 6 matching bases. Germline CDR1 reads GTSNPN; CDR2 reads SVGIG (reference sequence). V dropped 0 bases and J dropped 4 bases, with 15 bases sitting between them. This CDR3 is 15 amino acids long. In DNA form, the CDR3 reads TGTGCCTGGAGTGTCTGGACAGCACCTTCCTATGGCTACACCTTC. Its protein is CAWSVWTAPSYGYTF.

This chain joins TRBV27 and TRBJ1-1, with no clear D. CDR3 size: 11 residues. V lost 8 bases and J lost 6, with 10 bases in between. Looked up from germline, CDR1 is MNHEY and CDR2 is SMNVEV (reference sequence). CDR3 sequence (DNA): TGTGCCAGCGTGGGATACGCTGAAGCTTTCTTT. This gives the protein CASVGYAEAFF.

The CDR3 loop is CASSLGQADSGANVLTF. The CDR3 DNA sequence: TGTGCCAGCAGCTTAGGACAGGCCGACTCTGGGGCCAACGTCCTGACTTTC. The chain uses TRBV5-5 and TRBJ2-6, with 7 bases identical to TRBD1. This CDR3 is 17 amino acids long. The germline gives CDR1 SGHKS, CDR2 YYEKEE (reference sequence). V gave up 2 bases and J gave up 0 bases; unmatched junction bases: 5.

V is TRBV7-3 and J is TRBJ2-3; D remains unclear. The CDR3 totals 12 residues. Trimming shortened V by 8 bases and J by 4 bases, and 10 bases separated the two germline ends. Germline CDR1 and CDR2: SGHTA and FQGTGA. Written as DNA, the CDR3 is TGTGCCAGCGGGTCTCAGGCAGATACGCAGTATTTT. Its protein product is CASGSQADTQYF.

This chain uses TRBV5-8 with TRBJ2-7, with 7 bases matching TRBD1. The CDR3 length is 15 residues. Germline CDR1 SGHTS, CDR2 YDEGEE. V lost 4 bases to trimming and J lost 5 bases; unmatched junction nucleotides: 12. CDR3 protein: CASSPYSGQRHEQYF. CDR3 DNA sequence: TGTGCCAGCAGCCCTTACTCGGGACAGAGACACGAGCAGTACTTC.

V is TRBV19 and J is TRBJ2-7; 8 bases align to TRBD1. CDR3 length equals 13 residues. Trimming at V came to 8 bases and at J to 2 bases, leaving 5 bases not matched to a gene. CDR1 LNHDA and CDR2 SQIVND come from the germline V gene (reference sequence). The CDR3 spells CASAPGQAYEQYF. In nucleotides, the CDR3 is TGTGCCAGTGCACCGGGACAGGCCTACGAGCAGTACTTC.

The J gene is TRBJ2-1, the V gene TRBV27; 10 nucleotides agree with TRBD2. CDR1 and CDR2 (germline): MNHEY, SMNVEV (reference sequence). The CDR3 has 15 amino acids. The V gene end was trimmed by 6 bases and the J gene end by 8 bases; junction bases not matched to a gene: 10. CDR3 bases: TGTGCCAGCAGCGAACAGCGGGAGGGCCCCTATGAGCAGTTCTTC. Its protein product is CASSEQREGPYEQFF.

This chain links TRBV11-2 with TRBJ2-1, with 13 nucleotides matching TRBD2. This CDR3 has 18 amino acids. Germline-derived CDR1 and CDR2 are SGHAT and FQNNGV. V lost 1 base to trimming and J lost 1 base; unmatched junction nucleotides: 4. Written as DNA, the CDR3 is TGTGCCAGCAGCTTAGGGACTAGCGGGAGACTTTCCTACAATGAGCAGTTCTTC. Translating gives CASSLGTSGRLSYNEQFF.

This sequence joins TRBV19 and TRBJ2-7; D is possibly TRBD1 (5 bases). Germline values: CDR1 LNHDA, CDR2 SQIVND (reference sequence). The CDR3 has 13 amino acids. V was cut by 7 bases and J by 3 bases, with 13 bases left in between. DNA for the CDR3: TGTGCCAGTAAGGACACAGGAATCTACGAGCAGTACTTC. Its protein product is CASKDTGIYEQYF.

The V gene is TRBV28, the J gene TRBJ1-2, with no clear D. V was shortened by 6 bases and J by 3 bases, with 11 bases between the two germline ends. The CDR3 has 13 amino acids. Germline values: CDR1 MDHEN, CDR2 SYDVKM. DNA for the CDR3: TGTGCCAGCAGACCGGGGTTCTACTATGGCTACACCTTC. Translation: CASRPGFYYGYTF.

The rearrangement links TRBV27 to TRBJ2-7, with 7 bases fitting TRBD2. Germline lookup yields CDR1 MNHEY and CDR2 SMNVEV (reference sequence). The CDR3 totals 15 residues. J was trimmed by 2 bases and V by 0 bases; bases with no gene match: 4. The chain's CDR3 is CASSLSSSGTYEQYF. The CDR3 DNA is TGTGCCAGCAGTTTATCCTCTAGCGGTACCTACGAGCAGTACTTC.

This clone has a handful of counts. The rearrangement links TRBV5-6 to TRBJ1-1; D ambiguous. The CDR3 has 12 residues. V shed 2 bases and J shed 5 bases, with 7 bases lying between them. Germline loops: CDR1 SGHDT, CDR2 YYEEEE. The CDR3 protein is CASSFSSTEAFF. The CDR3 region has the DNA TGTGCCAGCAGCTTTAGTTCAACTGAAGCTTTCTTT.

The CDR3 is CASSMDRDAGELFF. The CDR3 nucleotides are TGTGCCAGCAGCATGGACAGGGACGCCGGGGAGCTGTTTTTT. The V gene is TRBV27, the J gene TRBJ2-2; 8 bases map to TRBD1. The V segment lost 6 bases and the J segment 6 bases; nucleotides outside the gene matches: 6. There are 14 residues in the CDR3. Per germline, CDR1 MNHEY and CDR2 SMNVEV (reference sequence).

V is TRBV7-8 and J is TRBJ2-1; TRBD2 agrees at 11 bases. The ends lost 5 bases at V and 5 bases at J; junction bases unmatched: 5. The CDR3 runs 15 residues. Looked up from germline, CDR1 is SGHVS and CDR2 is FQNEAQ. The CDR3 sequence: CASSPLAGANNEQFF. The CDR3 DNA reads as TGTGCCAGCAGCCCACTAGCGGGAGCGAACAATGAGCAGTTCTTC.

J is TRBJ2-7 and V is TRBV15; unclear D gene. CDR3 length: 14 residues. Germline V gives CDR1 LNHNV, CDR2 YYDKDF (reference sequence). Trimming took 1 base from V and 0 from J, leaving 7 bases between them. The CDR3 is CATSRGGNSYEQYF. The CDR3, as DNA: TGTGCCACCAGCAGAGGAGGAAACTCCTACGAGCAGTACTTC.

The chain employs TRBV29-1 and TRBJ2-1, with 9 bases identical to TRBD1. Germline V gene data show CDR1 as SQVTM and CDR2 as ANQGSEA. The J segment lost 7 bases and the V segment lost 4 bases, leaving 2 bases of the junction unmatched. This CDR3 is 12 amino acids long. The CDR3, as DNA: TGCAGCGTTGTGGACAGGGGAAATGAGCAGTTCTTC. Translating gives CSVVDRGNEQFF.

This clone was recorded once. The chain joins TRBV14 to TRBJ2-1; TRBD2 matches at 7 bases. Germline values: CDR1 SGHDN, CDR2 FVKESK. J gave up 0 bases and V 0 bases, and 11 bases lay outside the gene matches. CDR3 length: 19 residues. The CDR3 bases are TGTGCCAGCAGCCAAGATCAGTTTCGGGAGGACCACTCCTACAATGAGCAGTTCTTC. Its translation is CASSQDQFREDHSYNEQFF.

The V call is TRBV28, the J call TRBJ2-1; TRBD1 matches at 7 bases. With 5 bases clipped from V and 7 bases from J, the junction kept 8 bases outside the gene matches. The germline V gene has CDR1 MDHEN and CDR2 SYDVKM. CDR3 length: 14 residues. The DNA for the CDR3 is TGTGCCAGCAGTATCCAAGGGGGCGGAAATGAGCAGTTCTTC. This gives the protein CASSIQGGGNEQFF.